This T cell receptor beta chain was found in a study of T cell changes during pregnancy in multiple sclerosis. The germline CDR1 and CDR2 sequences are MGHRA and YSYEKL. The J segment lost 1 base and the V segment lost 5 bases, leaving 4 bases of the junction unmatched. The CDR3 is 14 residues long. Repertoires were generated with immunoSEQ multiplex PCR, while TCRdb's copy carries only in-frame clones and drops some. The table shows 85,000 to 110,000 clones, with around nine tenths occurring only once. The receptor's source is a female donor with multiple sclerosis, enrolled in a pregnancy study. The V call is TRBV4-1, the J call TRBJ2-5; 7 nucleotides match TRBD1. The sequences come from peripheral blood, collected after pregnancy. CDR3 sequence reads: CASSVTGLQETQYF. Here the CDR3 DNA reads TGCGCCAGCAGCGTGACAGGGCTCCAAGAGACCCAGTACTTC.